These 31 T cell receptor beta chains share one sample of origin, sequenced in a study of blood T cells in healthy people across ages. Primers used in a second PCR of about 7 to 12 cycles were a sample-barcoded 5' primer and a J-beta primer mix. Each CDR3 protein gets one entry after TCRdb re-called the 5' RACE reads with MiXCR. This table has over 1,300,000 distinct CDR3 sequences, approximately 59% appearing once. The sample taken for sequencing was blood. Every receptor here comes from a man aged 18 to 30 in good health.

CDR3 region: CASSQELGGTQYF. CDR3 DNA sequence: TGTGCCAGCAGCCAAGAGCTTGGTGGCACCCAGTACTTC. The chain joins TRBV3-1 to TRBJ2-7; D is unclear. CDR1 is LGHDT, CDR2 YNNKEL, per germline (reference sequence). The CDR3 sequence is 13 residues long. V dropped 0 bases and J dropped 10 bases, with 13 bases sitting between them.

This clonotype was detected a few times. V and J are TRBV9 and TRBJ2-3; D gene unclear. The CDR3 covers 10 residues. V was trimmed by 3 bases and J by 7 bases, leaving 3 bases between them. CDR1 SGDLS and CDR2 YYNGEE come from the germline V gene. The CDR3 DNA follows: TGTGCCAGCAGCGGCAATACGCAGTATTTT. This gives the protein CASSGNTQYF.

The V and J genes are TRBV27 and TRBJ1-2, with 10 bases identical to TRBD1. This CDR3 contains 14 residues. Germline values: CDR1 MNHEY, CDR2 SMNVEV (reference sequence). The V gene end was trimmed by 6 bases and the J gene end by 3 bases; junction bases not matched to a gene: 4. CDR3 sequence reads: CASRPDRGYYGYTF. CDR3 DNA sequence: TGTGCCAGCAGACCGGACAGGGGGTACTATGGCTACACCTTC.

A few counts support this clonotype. The gene calls are TRBV29-1 and TRBJ2-1, with TRBD1 identical over 8 bases. V lost 3 bases and J lost 2; bases outside the gene matches: 3. In germline, CDR1 is SQVTM, CDR2 ANQGSEA. The CDR3 sequence is 14 residues long. This chain's CDR3 is CSVDKDRAYNEQFF. In DNA, the CDR3 is TGCAGCGTTGACAAGGACAGGGCCTACAATGAGCAGTTCTTC.

CDR3 region: CASSPIWRGYRTDTQYF. In DNA form, the CDR3 reads TGTGCCAGCAGCCCCATTTGGCGGGGTTATCGCACAGATACGCAGTATTTT. The chain combines TRBV4-2 with TRBJ2-3; D might be TRBD2 (6 bases). V lost 4 bases to trimming and J lost 1 base, with 18 bases between them. The CDR3 covers 17 residues. Germline lookup yields CDR1 LGHNA and CDR2 YNFKEQ.

This clonotype was seen a few times. V usage is TRBV20-1 and J usage is TRBJ2-1; the match to TRBD2 covers 9 bases. Losses at the gene ends were 2 bases for V and 6 bases for J; bases not matched to a gene: 11. The CDR3 length is 16 residues. Germline CDR1 and CDR2: DFQATT and SNEGSKA (reference sequence). CDR3 in amino acids: CSARTSLAGDFNEQFF. CDR3 coding DNA: TGCAGTGCTAGAACATCCTTAGCGGGAGATTTCAATGAGCAGTTCTTC.

The V and J genes are TRBV30 and TRBJ1-2; TRBD1 might be the D (5 bases). The CDR3 covers 13 residues. V lost 5 bases, J lost 2 bases, and 12 bases lay in between. CDR1 and CDR2 (germline): GTSNPN, SVGIG (reference sequence). The CDR3 DNA follows: TGTGCCTGGGCTAGAGGGGTAAACTATGGCTACACCTTC. Translation gives CAWARGVNYGYTF.

V gene TRBV7-9 combines with J gene TRBJ1-2, with unresolved D. V lost 7 bases and J 4 bases, leaving 13 bases between the germline ends. CDR1 is SEHNR and CDR2 is FQNEAQ in the germline V gene (reference sequence). There are 13 residues in the CDR3. The CDR3 loop is CASTVGQIYGYTF. The CDR3 DNA reads TGTGCCAGCACCGTTGGGCAGATCTATGGCTACACCTTC.

This rearrangement joins TRBV2 to TRBJ1-5, with a tentative D call TRBD1 (6 bases). The CDR3 contains 14 residues. V gave up 6 bases and J gave up 7 bases, with 16 bases separating them. Germline values: CDR1 SNHLY, CDR2 FYNNEI. The DNA of the CDR3 is TGTGCCAGCAGCGTGCCACAGGGTCGGCAGCCCCAGCATTTT. Translated, it gives CASSVPQGRQPQHF.

The rearrangement links TRBV13 to TRBJ2-5, with a weak D call TRBD2 (5 bases). V lost 1 base to trimming and J lost 5 bases, with 11 bases between them. This CDR3 contains 14 residues. Germline V CDR1 and CDR2: PRHDT, FYEKMQ (reference sequence). CDR3 sequence (DNA): TGTGCCAGCAGCTTAGACCAACGGAGGGAGACCCAGTACTTC. Residues: CASSLDQRRETQYF.

This sequence joins TRBV20-1 and TRBJ2-1; the match to TRBD2 covers 10 bases. CDR1 DFQATT and CDR2 SNEGSKA come from the germline V gene (reference sequence). The V and J ends lost 5 bases and 0 bases, in that order; junction bases with no gene match: 16. There are 19 residues in the CDR3. The CDR3 DNA sequence: TGCAGTGCTCCCTCCCTAGCGGGAGACGCGGGGAGCTCCTACAATGAGCAGTTCTTC. It yields the protein CSAPSLAGDAGSSYNEQFF.

The chain uses TRBV5-1 and TRBJ1-1, with D uncertain. Germline CDR1 SGHRS, CDR2 YFSETQ. Trimming stripped 0 bases from V and 0 bases from J, with 9 bases between. The CDR3 contains 15 residues. CDR3 coding DNA: TGCGCCAGCAGCTTGGGGTACGGGGTGAACACTGAAGCTTTCTTT. It codes for CASSLGYGVNTEAFF.

This clonotype was seen just once. The chain joins TRBV7-9 to TRBJ1-2; D ambiguous. The CDR3 totals 13 residues. V lost 7 bases and J lost 8, with 17 bases in between. Germline CDR1 SEHNR, CDR2 FQNEAQ (reference sequence). The CDR3 region is CASIIQGSSGYTF. In nucleotides, the CDR3 is TGTGCCAGCATCATTCAAGGGTCGTCGGGCTACACCTTC.

This clonotype was picked up a small number of times. The chain is built from TRBV4-1 and TRBJ2-3; 10 bases line up with TRBD2. V lost 2 bases and J lost 2; bases outside the gene matches: 10. The germline gives CDR1 MGHRA, CDR2 YSYEKL. There are 18 residues in the CDR3. The CDR3 reads CASSQPALAGENTDTQYF. The DNA of the CDR3 is TGCGCCAGCAGCCAACCAGCCCTAGCGGGGGAGAACACAGATACGCAGTATTTT.

This chain links TRBV7-9 with TRBJ2-7; no firm D call. This CDR3 is built from 15 residues. CDR1 is SEHNR, CDR2 FQNEAQ, per germline (reference sequence). Trimming cost V 5 bases and J 0 bases, with 14 bases left between them. The CDR3 spells CASSLYDSVSYEQYF. CDR3 nucleotides: TGTGCCAGCAGCCTATACGACTCCGTCTCCTACGAGCAGTACTTC.

Only one count was recorded for this clonotype. The chain has TRBV9 and TRBJ2-1; 9 bases fit TRBD2. CDR3 size: 14 residues. Looked up from germline, CDR1 is SGDLS and CDR2 is YYNGEE. Germline trimming cut 4 bases from V and 9 bases from J; bases unmatched to any gene: 8. In nucleotides, the CDR3 is TGTGCCAGCAGCCGTAGCGGGAGAGCGAGTGAGCAGTTCTTC. It specifies CASSRSGRASEQFF.

This clonotype showed up just a few times. The chain carries TRBV29-1 and TRBJ2-7, with D maybe TRBD1 (6 bases). The CDR3 sequence is 13 residues long. Per the germline V gene, CDR1 is SQVTM and CDR2 is ANQGSEA. Trimming left V 6 bases short and J 2 bases short, with 14 bases between. As DNA, the CDR3 is TGCAGCGTGACCCGGGACAAGACCTACGAGCAGTACTTC. The encoded protein is CSVTRDKTYEQYF.

This sequence joins TRBV7-9 and TRBJ2-3, with D hard to call. Germline V lookup: CDR1 SEHNR, CDR2 FQNEAQ (reference sequence). This CDR3 spans 15 amino acids. V lost 8 bases and J 0 bases, leaving 15 bases between the germline ends. The CDR3 DNA reads TGTGCCAGCTCACCTACTACGACTAGCACAGATACGCAGTATTTT. As protein: CASSPTTTSTDTQYF.

The chain uses TRBV6-1 and TRBJ1-1; D not resolved. V was clipped by 7 bases and J by 0 bases, with 15 bases between them. Germline values: CDR1 MNHNS, CDR2 SASEGT. The CDR3 covers 15 residues. The CDR3 sequence: CASTEHRALNTEAFF. In DNA form, the CDR3 reads TGTGCCAGCACTGAGCACCGGGCCCTGAACACTGAAGCTTTCTTT.

This sequence joins TRBV6-1 and TRBJ1-1; 8 positions agree with TRBD1. The CDR3 is 16 amino acids. CDR1 and CDR2 from the germline V gene are MNHNS and SASEGT. Losses at the gene ends were 7 bases for V and 2 bases for J; bases not matched to a gene: 12. CDR3 protein: CASTSDRDKLNTEAFF. The CDR3, as DNA: TGTGCCAGCACCTCGGACAGGGATAAACTCAACACTGAAGCTTTCTTT.

This chain joins TRBV15 and TRBJ1-4; no clear D gene. CDR3 length equals 12 residues. V gave up 5 bases and J gave up 6 bases, with 7 bases separating them. The germline gives CDR1 LNHNV, CDR2 YYDKDF (reference sequence). The DNA for the CDR3 is TGTGCCACCAGCCGAGCGGATGAAAAACTGTTTTTT. This gives the protein CATSRADEKLFF.

This clonotype was counted between two and nine times. The chain is built from TRBV28 and TRBJ2-3; D unclear. The CDR3 spans 16 residues. Trimming removed 3 bases at V and 0 bases at J, with 13 bases between. CDR1 is MDHEN, CDR2 SYDVKM, per germline. CDR3 nucleotides: TGTGCCAGCAGTTTGATGACCCCCTCTAGCACAGATACGCAGTATTTT. This translates into CASSLMTPSSTDTQYF.

The chain joins TRBV27 to TRBJ2-1, with 8 bases that match TRBD2. V trimming: 6 bases; J trimming: 0 bases; junction bases outside the gene matches: 4. The CDR3 covers 15 residues. Germline V lookup: CDR1 MNHEY, CDR2 SMNVEV (reference sequence). The CDR3 protein is CASRERGYSYNEQFF. DNA for the CDR3: TGTGCCAGCAGAGAGCGGGGGTACTCCTACAATGAGCAGTTCTTC.

The chain combines TRBV28 with TRBJ1-5; a weak D match, TRBD1 (6 bases). Germline V lookup: CDR1 MDHEN, CDR2 SYDVKM. The CDR3 length is 16 residues. V was shortened by 7 bases and J by 3 bases, with 19 bases between the two germline ends. This CDR3 is CASTRPDRPDNQPQHF. The CDR3 DNA reads TGTGCCAGCACCCGACCTGACAGGCCGGACAATCAGCCCCAGCATTTT.

The genes are TRBV6-6 and TRBJ1-6, with D perhaps TRBD1 (5 bases). CDR1 is MNHNY, CDR2 SVGAGI, per germline (reference sequence). The CDR3 extends over 13 amino acids. The V and J ends lost 7 bases and 9 bases respectively, with 13 bases between them. DNA for the CDR3: TGTGCCAGCATAAAACTCGGGGGTTCACCCCTCCACTTT. Translated: CASIKLGGSPLHF.

The chain uses TRBV12-3 or TRBV12-4 and TRBJ1-5, with D unresolved. The V end was cut by 3 bases, the J end by 3 bases, with 6 bases between. The CDR3 sequence is 13 residues long. CDR3 loop: CASSFLLNQPQHF. Written as DNA, the CDR3 is TGTGCCAGCAGTTTCCTGCTCAATCAGCCCCAGCATTTT.

This clonotype was detected a few times. V usage is TRBV4-3 and J usage is TRBJ1-1, with unresolved D. CDR3 length: 11 residues. V was cut by 4 bases and J by 7 bases, with 7 bases left in between. Germline lookup yields CDR1 LGHNA and CDR2 YSLEER. In nucleotides, the CDR3 is TGCGCCAGCAGCCGTCGGGTTGAAGCTTTCTTT. Amino acid sequence: CASSRRVEAFF.

The V gene is TRBV6-2 or TRBV6-3, the J gene TRBJ2-5; 8 bases line up with TRBD1. Germline V gene data show CDR1 as MNHEY and CDR2 as SVGEGT. This CDR3 region has 15 residues. The junction had 3 bases not matched to a gene; V was cut back by 3 bases and J by 0 bases. The CDR3 loop reads CASSYQGADQETQYF. The CDR3 nucleotides are TGTGCCAGCAGTTATCAGGGGGCAGACCAAGAGACCCAGTACTTC.

This clonotype has only one observation. The rearrangement uses TRBV28 and TRBJ2-1; D uncertain. The ends were cut back, 5 bases at V and 9 bases at J, with 11 bases in the middle. The CDR3 contains 12 residues. Germline values: CDR1 MDHEN, CDR2 SYDVKM. CDR3 DNA sequence: TGTGCCAGCAGTCACATGGGCGGTGAGCAGTTCTTC. This sequence encodes CASSHMGGEQFF.

The genes are TRBV27 and TRBJ2-5; TRBD1 matches at 8 bases. TRBJ2-7 matches the DNA end more closely, so the J call is doubtful. The CDR3 length is 14 residues. Germline V gene data show CDR1 as MNHEY and CDR2 as SMNVEV (reference sequence). CDR3 bases: TGTGCCAGCAGTCGACAGGGGTGGGGATACGAGCAGTACTTC. As protein: CASSRQGWGYEQYF.

The gene calls are TRBV7-9 and TRBJ2-1; 11 nucleotides align to TRBD2. J gave up 10 bases and V 2 bases, and 7 bases lay outside the gene matches. Germline V gene sequence: CDR1 SEHNR, CDR2 FQNEAQ (reference sequence). The CDR3 is 15 amino acids. CDR3 sequence (DNA): TGTGCCAGCAGCTTAAGTCTAGCGGGAGGAGGGGAGCAGTTCTTC. It yields the protein CASSLSLAGGGEQFF.